This TCR beta chain was sequenced for a study of T cell changes during pregnancy in multiple sclerosis. The table came from immunoSEQ multiplex PCR; TCRdb's copy has only in-frame clones and leaves some out. The repertoire consists of 60,000 to 75,000 clones, with roughly 93% occurring once and the leading ten covering roughly 1.5%. The V gene lost 0 bases and the J gene lost 5 bases, with 6 bases spanning the gap. The CDR3 extends over 13 amino acids. Per the germline V gene, CDR1 is SGHRS and CDR2 is YFSETQ. J is TRBJ1-5 and V is TRBV5-1; the D is unclear. This TCR was recovered from a female donor with multiple sclerosis, enrolled in a pregnancy study. The specimen was peripheral blood, collected in the third trimester of pregnancy. The CDR3 coding sequence is TGCGCCAGCAGCTTGGACAGCTATCAGCCCCAGCATTTT. It yields the protein CASSLDSYQPQHF.